Listed below are T cell receptor beta chains from one sample, sequenced in a study of cytomegalovirus exposure and HLA in healthy donors. Data came from immunoSEQ multiplex PCR; TCRdb stores just in-frame clones and leaves some out. The repertoire holds 110,000 to 150,000 clones, with approximately 9% as singletons. Source material: PBMCs. The source is a male donor in good health and CMV-seronegative. Both conserved end residues are part of each CDR3. Each record gives: V gene, clone size, J gene, D gene, CDR3 DNA, CDR3 protein. A D gene is named only where the DNA matches it firmly. Rows give clone size only sometimes, using once, few, many, or a class for an expanded clone.

TRBV6-1	few	TRBJ2-3	TRBD2	TGTGCCAGCAGTGTGGCGGGAGGGCCATCAGATACGCAGTATTTT	CASSVAGGPSDTQYF
TRBV5-1	few	TRBJ1-1	TRBD1	TGCGCCAGCAGCTGGGGACAGGGAGGCACTGAAGCTTTCTTT	CASSWGQGGTEAFF
TRBV28	few	TRBJ2-7	TRBD1	TGTGCCAGCAGTTTAGCAGGGGGCGTCTCCTACGAGCAGTACTTC	CASSLAGGVSYEQYF
TRBV4-1	.	TRBJ1-4	.	TGCGCCAGCAGCCAACCTAGAGAAAAGCTGTTTTTT	CASSQPREKLFF
TRBV2	.	TRBJ1-4	TRBD1	TGTGCCAGCCGACAGGGAAATTGGGCTAATGAAAAACTGTTTTTT	CASRQGNWANEKLFF
TRBV4-1	.	TRBJ2-1	TRBD2	TGCGCCAGCAGCCCTAGACTAGCGGGGGGAACATACAATGGGCAGTTCTTC	CASSPRLAGGTYNGQFF
TRBV5-6	few	TRBJ1-3	.	TGTGCCAGCAGCACAACAGTCCTACCGTCTGGAAACACCATATATTTT	CASSTTVLPSGNTIYF
TRBV29-1	.	TRBJ2-5	.	TGCAGCGTTGGGGGTGTGGTCGGGGAGTATGGGGAGACCCAGTACTTC	CSVGGVVGEYGETQYF
TRBV28	few	TRBJ1-1	.	TGTGCCAGCAGCTCTCGCCGCAGGGCCTTTGAAGCTTTCTTT	CASSSRRRAFEAFF
TRBV27	few	TRBJ2-7	TRBD2	TGTGCCAGCAGTTTAGGGCGGGGGAGCTCCTACGAGCAGTACTTC	CASSLGRGSSYEQYF
TRBV6-5	few	TRBJ2-1	TRBD1	TGTGCCAGCAGTCAAACAGGGGTGGTCAATGAGCAGTTCTTC	CASSQTGVVNEQFF
TRBV7-3	.	TRBJ2-3	.	TGTGCCAGCAGCTTTTCTGGGGGGACAGATACGCAGTATTTT	CASSFSGGTDTQYF
TRBV5-1	few	TRBJ2-7	TRBD1	TGCGCCAGCAGCACTACGCCGGGACAGGGTGTCGACGAGCAGTACTTC	CASSTTPGQGVDEQYF
TRBV5-1	.	TRBJ1-2	TRBD1	TGCGCCAGCAGCTTAGGACAGGGAGCTAACTATGGCTACACCTTC	CASSLGQGANYGYTF
TRBV5-4	.	TRBJ2-7	TRBD1	TGTGCCAGCAGCTTGAGGGGGCGTTACGCGGACTCCTACGAGCAGTACTTC	CASSLRGRYADSYEQYF
TRBV6-1	few	TRBJ2-2	.	TGTGCCAGCAGTCAGACCCCAGGAGGGGAGCTGTTTTTT	CASSQTPGGELFF
TRBV7-2	.	TRBJ2-7	.	TGTGCCAGCAGCTTTCTTCGGGGGATCGAGCAGTACTTC	CASSFLRGIEQYF
TRBV7-2	.	TRBJ1-3	.	TGTGCCAGCAGCTCCACCCCGGGAGGGAGAGGAAACACCATATATTTT	CASSSTPGGRGNTIYF
TRBV5-6	few	TRBJ1-1	.	TGTGCCAGCAGCAAGACAGAGAACACTGAAGCTTTCTTT	CASSKTENTEAFF
TRBV7-2	.	TRBJ1-1	.	TGTGCCAGCAGCTTAACCGTCCAGCTCGCAGGGAACACTGAAGCTTTCTTT	CASSLTVQLAGNTEAFF
TRBV5-3	.	TRBJ1-2	TRBD1	TGTGCCAGAAGCTTGGAACAGGGGGCGAATGGCTACACCTTC	CARSLEQGANGYTF
TRBV23-1	.	TRBJ1-5	TRBD1	TGCGCCAGCAGTCCGAACCGCCGACAGGGGGTTGGCAATCAGCCCCAGCATTTT	CASSPNRRQGVGNQPQHF
TRBV2	.	TRBJ2-7	.	TGTGCCAGCAGTGAGACCGGGGACGAGCAGTACTTC	CASSETGDEQYF
TRBV7-9	few	TRBJ2-6	.	TGTGCCAGCAGCTCAAACTCTGGGGCCAACGTCCTGACTTTC	CASSSNSGANVLTF
TRBV4-2	.	TRBJ2-1	.	TGTGCCAGCAGCCAAGATTTAGGGGGCAATGAGCAGTTCTTC	CASSQDLGGNEQFF
TRBV28	few	TRBJ1-2	TRBD1	TGTGCCAGCAGTTTATTCGGACAGGGCGAGGGCTACACCTTC	CASSLFGQGEGYTF
TRBV7-9	.	TRBJ1-2	TRBD1	TGTGCCAGCAGCCTCTCCTGGGACAGGGGGCTCTATGGCTACACCTTC	CASSLSWDRGLYGYTF
TRBV6-4	.	TRBJ1-2	.	TGTGCCAGCAGCCCGGGGGGAGGGACTGGCTATGGCTACACCTTC	CASSPGGGTGYGYTF
TRBV5-4	.	TRBJ2-6	.	TGTGCCAGCAAGGTTTTGGGCGGGGCCAACGTCCTGACTTTC	CASKVLGGANVLTF
TRBV4-1	.	TRBJ1-2	.	TGCGCCAGCAGCCAAGATTCGATCACAGAGTACTATGGCTACACCTTC	CASSQDSITEYYGYTF
TRBV7-2	.	TRBJ2-5	TRBD2	TGTGCCAGCAGCCTTGGACTAGCGGGAATAGGAGAGACCCAGTACTTC	CASSLGLAGIGETQYF
TRBV28	few	TRBJ2-1	.	TGTGCCAGCAGTTTATTTCCAGGGGGGAGTTCCTACAATGAGCAGTTCTTC	CASSLFPGGSSYNEQFF
TRBV7-8	few	TRBJ1-1	.	TGTGCCAGCAGCGCCTTGGGGCTGATGAACACTGAAGCTTTCTTT	CASSALGLMNTEAFF
TRBV18	few	TRBJ2-1	.	TGTGCCAGCTCACCGGAGGCCGACGAGGAGCAGTTCTTC	CASSPEADEEQFF
TRBV16	few	TRBJ2-7	TRBD1	TGTGCCAGCAGCCGTAACAGGGGATGGAACGAGCAGTACTTC	CASSRNRGWNEQYF
TRBV4-3	few	TRBJ1-2	TRBD1	TGCGCCAGCAGCCCATCGGACAGGGCCGTATATGGCTACACCTTC	CASSPSDRAVYGYTF
TRBV5-1	.	TRBJ2-7	TRBD2	TGCGCCAGCAGCGACCCCGGACTAGCGGGCCCTCCCTACGAGCAGTACTTC	CASSDPGLAGPPYEQYF
TRBV11-2	few	TRBJ2-7	.	TGTGCCAGCAGCTTCGGACTCCCCTACGAGCAGTACTTC	CASSFGLPYEQYF
TRBV7-3	few	TRBJ1-1	.	TGTGCCAGCAGCCCTCCCGGGGGCACTGAAGCTTTCTTT	CASSPPGGTEAFF
TRBV6-1	.	TRBJ1-1	TRBD1	TGTGCCAGCAGTCCTCAGACAGGGGCTGGCACTGAAGCTTTCTTT	CASSPQTGAGTEAFF
TRBV5-1	few	TRBJ2-1	.	TGCGCCAGCAGCTCGGTAGGGGTCGATGAGCAGTTCTTC	CASSSVGVDEQFF
TRBV6-5	few	TRBJ2-7	TRBD2	TGTGCCAGCAGTTACTCGACGGGGGGCTACGAGCAGTACTTC	CASSYSTGGYEQYF
TRBV27	.	TRBJ1-5	.	TGTGCCAGCAGTTTAGGCGGGGGAGGTCAGCCCCAGCATTTT	CASSLGGGGQPQHF
TRBV19	few	TRBJ2-1	.	TGTGCCAGTAGTATTACCGGGGGCTCCTACAATGAGCAGTTCTTC	CASSITGGSYNEQFF
TRBV9	.	TRBJ1-1	.	TGTGCCAGCAGCCCCCGGCGGGGGCCAGGTGGCACTGAAGCTTTCTTT	CASSPRRGPGGTEAFF
TRBV9	.	TRBJ1-2	.	TGTGCCAGCAGCGTAGGGGCAGGCGTCCTGTCTAACTATGGCTACACCTTC	CASSVGAGVLSNYGYTF
TRBV6-5	.	TRBJ1-1	.	TGTGCCAGCAGATCCAGGACACTACAGAACACTGAAGCTTTCTTT	CASRSRTLQNTEAFF
TRBV7-9	few	TRBJ2-1	TRBD1	TGTGCCAGCAGCTTAGCGATTAAGGGACAGTGGTTCTTC	CASSLAIKGQWFF
TRBV30	few	TRBJ2-5	TRBD2	TGTGCCTGGAGTGTAGGAGCGGGAGGGCCCGGAGAGACCCAGTACTTC	CAWSVGAGGPGETQYF
TRBV5-4	.	TRBJ1-2	.	TGTGCCAGCAGCTTGAAAGGGGAGGGGTATGGCTACACCTTC	CASSLKGEGYGYTF
TRBV7-2	.	TRBJ1-2	.	TGTGCCAGCAGCCCCTACGGACAGAACTATGGCTACACCTTC	CASSPYGQNYGYTF
TRBV6-5	.	TRBJ1-6	.	TGTGCCAGCAGGGCGGTTCTAGGGGGTTATTCACCCCTCCACTTT	CASRAVLGGYSPLHF